Listed here are 15 T cell receptor beta chains from one sample, sequenced in a study of T cells expressing NK-cell markers. TCRdb reprocessed the 5' RACE reads, keeping one entry per CDR3 protein, no DNA. This sample lists 550,000 to 600,000 distinct CDR3 sequences; its ten largest clones have around 4%. The source material was blood T cells: a sorted CD56 or NKG2C T cell subset, CD4+ or CD8+ T cells, or bulk PBMC T cells (not recorded which). The receptors come from a man aged 18 to 30 in good health.

The rearrangement links TRBV6-2 or TRBV6-3 to TRBJ1-1; TCRdb's D gene call, TRBD1, goes unchecked for lack of DNA. CDR3 size: 15 residues. Germline CDR1 and CDR2: MNHEY and SVGEGT. The CDR3: CASRPSGTGVTEAFF.

The rearrangement uses TRBV4-3 and TRBJ1-4; lacking DNA, the TRBD1 call made by TCRdb goes unchecked. Germline lookup yields CDR1 LGHNA and CDR2 YSLEER. CDR3 length: 16 amino acids. The CDR3: CASSQTSTGANEKLFF.

The CDR3 spells CSVVSEGRQYF. The genes are TRBV29-1 and TRBJ2-7; the TCRdb call, TRBD2, lacks DNA for checking. From germline, CDR1 is SQVTM and CDR2 ANQGSEA. The CDR3 extends over 11 amino acids.

The genes are TRBV5-1 and TRBJ2-3. The CDR3 runs 15 residues. Germline assignment: CDR1 SGHRS and CDR2 YFSETQ. CDR3 residues: CASSLVNGGTDTQYF.

The chain combines TRBV12-3 or TRBV12-4 with TRBJ2-1; checking the TCRdb D call of TRBD2 is not possible without DNA. This CDR3 spans 15 amino acids. The CDR3 loop is CASSFGLAGNHEQFF.

This chain connects TRBV27 to TRBJ2-1; TCRdb proposes TRBD2, but this gene call is untestable without DNA. Germline-derived CDR1 and CDR2 are MNHEY and SMNVEV (reference sequence). This CDR3 is built from 17 residues. The CDR3 here is CATVGPSDGGSYNEQFF.

The chain couples TRBV15 to TRBJ2-2; lacking DNA, the TRBD1 call made by TCRdb goes unchecked. In germline, CDR1 is LNHNV, CDR2 YYDKDF (reference sequence). The CDR3 contains 18 residues. The CDR3 reads CATSRDLTGGINTGELFF.

The V and J genes are TRBV5-1 and TRBJ2-5; TCRdb names TRBD1, which stays unverified in the absence of DNA. The CDR3 is 13 amino acids. Germline loops: CDR1 SGHRS, CDR2 YFSETQ. The CDR3 here is CASSSRTGGAPYF.

The rearrangement links TRBV4-3 to TRBJ1-2; TCRdb reports TRBD1, a call that lacks DNA to check it against. Germline lookup yields CDR1 LGHNA and CDR2 YSLEER. The CDR3 consists of 15 residues. The CDR3 loop is CASSQGTGSSYGYTF.

The V gene is TRBV7-9, the J gene TRBJ2-5. This CDR3 is built from 11 residues. Germline V lookup: CDR1 SEHNR, CDR2 FQNEAQ (reference sequence). CDR3 sequence: CASSIKKTQCF.

This chain uses TRBV7-2 with TRBJ1-2. The germline gives CDR1 SGHTA, CDR2 FQGNSA. The CDR3 extends over 16 amino acids. The CDR3 protein is CASSHQGEGTGYGYTF.

The CDR3 sequence is CASSFGAFDTGELFF. This chain joins TRBV5-8 and TRBJ2-2; TCRdb returns TRBD1, unconfirmable since there is no DNA. Per the germline V gene, CDR1 is SGHTS and CDR2 is YDEGEE. The CDR3 totals 15 residues.

The gene calls are TRBV6-1 and TRBJ2-2; TCRdb gives TRBD1 as the D gene, but with no DNA this cannot be confirmed. Germline CDR1 and CDR2: MNHNS and SASEGT. This CDR3 comprises 14 residues. The CDR3 reads CAVRGGASTGELFF.

The chain has TRBV2 and TRBJ2-5; TCRdb's D gene call, TRBD2, goes unchecked for lack of DNA. CDR3 length: 12 residues. Germline-derived CDR1 and CDR2 are SNHLY and FYNNEI. This CDR3 is CGTSGISETQYF.

The chain combines TRBV11-2 with TRBJ2-2. The CDR3 has 14 residues. Looked up from germline, CDR1 is SGHAT and CDR2 is FQNNGV. This CDR3 is CASSLDRISGELFF.